This T cell receptor (beta chain) derives from a study of regulatory T cells in long-lasting Graves disease. Broader study findings: Persistent patients had a count of shared public clonotypes (2,741) that exceeded that of new patients (around 970).

This clonotype was observed many times. Its cognate antigen is unknown. Time point specified: newly diagnosed GD, antithyroid drugs for less than 3 months. RNA isolated from PBMCs was used to make the TCR library. The TCR beta library used iRepertoire HTBI primers with Arm-PCR amplification of CDR3. TCRdb redid the calling of the multiplex PCR reads with MiXCR, one entry per CDR3 protein. This table has 350,000 to 500,000 distinct CDR3 sequences, 16% appearing once. The sample was also reused in another study, on T cells in Graves' hyperthyroidism and ophthalmopathy. That source adds: Stable hyperthyroidism and ophthalmopathy were separated using 13 V-J signatures. A median roughly six months before onset, the model predicted ophthalmopathy.

The input for sequencing was peripheral blood mononuclear cells (PBMCs), taken at new diagnosis, from a patient treated with antithyroid drugs. This clonotype was obtained from a woman aged 30 to 39 with Graves disease.

CDR3 DNA: TGTGCCAGCAGCTTAAGGGGAGGGAACTACGAGCAGTACTTC. The encoded protein is CASSLRGGNYEQYF. The rearrangement joins TRBV7-2 to TRBJ2-7; 7 bases are a match to TRBD2. This CDR3 is built from 14 residues. Trimming cost V 2 bases and J 3 bases; bases outside gene matches: 4. Germline loops: CDR1 SGHTA, CDR2 FQGNSA.